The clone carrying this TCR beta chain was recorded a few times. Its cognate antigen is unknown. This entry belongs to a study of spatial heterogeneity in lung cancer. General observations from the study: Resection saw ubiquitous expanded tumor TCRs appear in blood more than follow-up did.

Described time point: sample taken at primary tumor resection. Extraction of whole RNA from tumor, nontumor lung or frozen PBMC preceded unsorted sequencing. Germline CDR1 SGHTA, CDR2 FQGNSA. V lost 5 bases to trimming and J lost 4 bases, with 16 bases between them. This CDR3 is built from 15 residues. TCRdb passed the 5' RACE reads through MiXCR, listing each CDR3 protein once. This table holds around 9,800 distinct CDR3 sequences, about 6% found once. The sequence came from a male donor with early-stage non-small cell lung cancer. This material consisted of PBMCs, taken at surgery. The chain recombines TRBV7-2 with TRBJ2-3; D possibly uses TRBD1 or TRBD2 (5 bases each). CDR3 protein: CASSPRGPPADTQYF. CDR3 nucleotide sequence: TGTGCCAGCAGCCCCCGGGGCCCCCCGGCAGATACGCAGTATTTT.